Presented here are 9 T cell receptor beta chains from one specimen sequenced in a study of blood T cell repertoires in COVID-19. Here immunoSEQ multiplex PCR was the method, and the copy in TCRdb shows in-frame clones only, minus some. The table has fewer than 130,000 clones, approximately 92% seen once. Material: peripheral blood. These receptors were obtained from a woman aged 80 or over with acute or convalescent COVID-19.

Concerning this clone: An end of the junction differs from the germline gene, which may be a read error. The chain recombines TRBV5-4 with TRBJ2-3; a possible D gene is TRBD2 (6 bases). Germline V gene lookup returns CDR1 SGHNT and CDR2 YYREEE (reference sequence). The length of the CDR3 is 14 residues. The chain's CDR3 is CASSSGLITDMQYF. The CDR3, as DNA: TGTGCCAGCAGCTCGGGACTTATAACAGATATGCAGTATTTT.

This chain links TRBV20-1 with TRBJ1-2, with 9 bases that match TRBD1. Germline V gene data show CDR1 as DFQATT and CDR2 as SNEGSKA (reference sequence). The V and J ends lost 3 bases and 7 bases, in that order; junction bases with no gene match: 12. CDR3 length: 15 amino acids. The CDR3 DNA follows: TGCAGTGCTAGTGGGACCCGGGACAGGGACTTTGGCTACACCTTC. It codes for CSASGTRDRDFGYTF.

The rearrangement links TRBV21-1 to TRBJ2-4; whether TRBD1, the table's D call, matches the DNA was not checked. TRBV21-1 corresponds to a pseudogene. This CDR3 comprises 11 residues. The CDR3 nucleotides are TGTGCCAGCAGCAGGAGGACAGGGAGGAACTTC. Protein: CASSRRTGRNF.

The rearrangement uses TRBV29-1 and TRBJ2-1; tentatively, D is TRBD1 (6 bases). Trimming took 5 bases from V and 6 from J, leaving 11 bases between them. This CDR3 is built from 12 residues. The germline gives CDR1 SQVTM, CDR2 ANQGSEA. This CDR3 reads CSVYLGGNEQFF. The CDR3 DNA is TGCAGCGTTTACTTAGGGGGCAATGAGCAGTTCTTC.

The chain combines TRBV4-1 with TRBJ2-7; tentatively, D is TRBD2 (5 bases). The CDR3 is 18 residues long. CDR1 is MGHRA, CDR2 YSYEKL, per germline. Between the trimmed V and J ends, which lost 0 bases and 2 bases, there was a span of 20 bases. Written as DNA, the CDR3 is TGCGCCAGCAGCCAAGATACCTTGCGAGAGGGTTATGCCTACGAGCAGTACTTC. Residues: CASSQDTLREGYAYEQYF.

The chain is built from TRBV11-2 and TRBJ2-5; D gene uncertain. Per germline, CDR1 SGHAT and CDR2 FQNNGV. Trimming cost V 0 bases and J 0 bases, with 8 bases left between them. The CDR3 loop spans 15 amino acids. DNA of the CDR3: TGTGCCAGCAGCTTAGACCCCAGATACCAAGAGACCCAGTACTTC. Residues: CASSLDPRYQETQYF.

J is TRBJ2-1 and V is TRBV9; a possible D gene is TRBD2 (7 bases). The CDR3 is made up of 18 amino acids. Germline V gene sequence: CDR1 SGDLS, CDR2 YYNGEE. Trimming stripped 1 base from V and 4 bases from J, with 21 bases between. CDR3 sequence reads: CASSVSPGGRGQYNEQFF. In nucleotides, the CDR3 is TGTGCCAGCAGCGTAAGCCCCGGGGGGCGGGGGCAGTACAATGAGCAGTTCTTC.

This chain connects TRBV7-9 to TRBJ1-1, with TRBD1 as a possible D gene (5 bases). V was clipped by 3 bases and J by 3 bases, with 14 bases between them. Per the germline V gene, CDR1 is SEHNR and CDR2 is FQNEAQ (reference sequence). There are 15 residues in the CDR3. The CDR3 is CASSFGAPVDTEAFF. The CDR3 nucleotides are TGTGCCAGCAGCTTTGGGGCCCCGGTAGACACTGAAGCTTTCTTT.

The V gene is TRBV20-1, the J gene TRBJ2-7; unclear D gene. The CDR3 spans 12 residues. Germline V lookup: CDR1 DFQATT, CDR2 SNEGSKA (reference sequence). Deletions cut 3 bases from V and 4 bases from J, with 10 bases between. DNA for the CDR3: TGCAGTGCTAGTCTCCAGGTTTACGAGCAGTACTTC. Protein sequence: CSASLQVYEQYF.